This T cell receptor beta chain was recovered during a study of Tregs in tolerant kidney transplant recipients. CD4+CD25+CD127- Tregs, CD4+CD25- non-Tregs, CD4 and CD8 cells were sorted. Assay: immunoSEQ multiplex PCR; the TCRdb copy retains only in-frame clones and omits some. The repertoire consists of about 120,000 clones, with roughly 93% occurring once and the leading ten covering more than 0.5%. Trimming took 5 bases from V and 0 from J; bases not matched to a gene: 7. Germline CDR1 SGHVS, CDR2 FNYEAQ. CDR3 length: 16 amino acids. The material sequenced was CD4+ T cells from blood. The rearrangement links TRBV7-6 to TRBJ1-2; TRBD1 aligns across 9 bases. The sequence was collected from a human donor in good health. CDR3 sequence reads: CASSGTGGQPNYGYTF. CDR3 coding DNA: TGTGCCAGCAGCGGAACAGGGGGCCAACCTAACTATGGCTACACCTTC. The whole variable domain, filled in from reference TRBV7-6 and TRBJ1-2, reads GAGVSQSPRYKVTKRGQDVALRCDPISGHVSLYWYRQALGQGPEFLTYFNYEAQQDKSGLPNDRFSAERPEGSISTLTIQRTEQRDSAMYRCASSGTGGQPNYGYTFGSGTRLTVV.